The next 7 T cell receptor beta chains were all read from a single sample in a study of cytomegalovirus exposure and HLA in healthy donors. PCR involved 60 Vbeta and 13 Jbeta primers. Assay used: immunoSEQ multiplex PCR; TCRdb lists only in-frame clones, some missing. The sample holds approximately 150,000 clones, over 60% seen once. Material: PBMCs. Source of these receptors: a woman aged 30 to 39 in good health and CMV-seronegative.

This clone showed up just a few times. The chain combines TRBV9 with TRBJ1-2; TRBD1 is a possible D gene (5 bases). The CDR3 consists of 16 residues. Trimming shortened V by 0 bases and J by 0 bases, and 12 bases separated the two germline ends. CDR1 is SGDLS, CDR2 YYNGEE, per germline. DNA of the CDR3: TGTGCCAGCAGCGTAGCTGCAGGACAAGCTAACTATGGCTACACCTTC. It translates to CASSVAAGQANYGYTF.

The chain employs TRBV7-2 and TRBJ2-5; TRBD2 matches 11 bases. CDR1 and CDR2 (germline): SGHTA, FQGNSA. This CDR3 has 17 amino acids. V was clipped by 5 bases and J by 2 bases; unmatched bases: 10. Here the CDR3 DNA reads TGTGCCAGCAGCCGAGTAGCGGGGGGGAGCTGGCAAGAGACCCAGTACTTC. It encodes CASSRVAGGSWQETQYF.

This sequence joins TRBV7-2 and TRBJ1-5; D gene uncertain. This CDR3 has 19 amino acids. V was pared by 2 bases and J by 5 bases, with 25 bases between. Germline CDR1 reads SGHTA; CDR2 reads FQGNSA. CDR3 sequence reads: CASSLIPPNSRLNDQPQHF. The CDR3 DNA is TGTGCCAGCAGCTTAATTCCCCCCAATAGTCGGTTGAACGATCAGCCCCAGCATTTT.

The chain uses TRBV25-1 and TRBJ2-3; D may be TRBD2 (6 bases). V was cut by 0 bases and J by 4 bases, with 11 bases left in between. This CDR3 is 15 amino acids long. Germline CDR1 and CDR2: MGHDK and SYGVNS. The CDR3, as DNA: TGTGCCAGCAGTGAATATGGCGGGGAAGCAGATACGCAGTATTTT. Its translation: CASSEYGGEADTQYF.

This rearrangement joins TRBV4-1 to TRBJ2-5, with 14 nucleotides matching TRBD2. Germline CDR1 MGHRA, CDR2 YSYEKL. Germline trimming cut 0 bases from V and 4 bases from J; bases unmatched to any gene: 4. The CDR3 is made up of 17 amino acids. The CDR3 coding sequence is TGCGCCAGCAGCCAAGAAGGAGGACTAGCGGGGGGAGAGACCCAGTACTTC. This codes for CASSQEGGLAGGETQYF.

The CDR3 DNA sequence: TGTGCCAGCAGCTTAGGTAGTGGTGGACAGAACTATGGCTACACCTTC. It encodes CASSLGSGGQNYGYTF. This chain uses TRBV7-6 with TRBJ1-2; weak D call: TRBD1 (6 bases). V was cut by 1 base and J by 2 bases, with 14 bases left in between. Germline CDR1 is SGHVS and CDR2 is FNYEAQ. This CDR3 is built from 16 residues.

This CDR3 is CASSSGGGTEAFF. The CDR3, as DNA: TGTGCCAGCAGCTCCGGAGGAGGCACTGAAGCTTTCTTT. V gene TRBV5-4 combines with J gene TRBJ1-1; D not certain. In germline, CDR1 is SGHNT, CDR2 YYREEE (reference sequence). The CDR3 contains 13 residues. Trimming took 3 bases from V and 4 from J, leaving 10 bases between them.